Listed below are T cell receptor beta chains from one sample, sequenced in a study of cytomegalovirus exposure and HLA in healthy donors. The repertoire was sequenced with immunoSEQ multiplex PCR; TCRdb's copy has only in-frame clones and lacks some. The sample carries about 190,000 clones, roughly four fifths recorded once. The sample was PBMCs. Receptors were obtained from a woman in her 30s in good health and CMV-seropositive. Each CDR3 is given with its conserved first and last residue. The D gene is left open where the match is weak. Not all rows give a size; the values are once, few, many and, for expanded clones, a class.

d_call	clone_size	v_call	j_call	cdr3_nt	cdr3_aa
TRBD2	-	TRBV6-5	TRBJ2-2	TGTGCCAGCAGTAGCGGGAGGGTCGACACCGGGGAGCTGTTTTTT	CASSSGRVDTGELFF
-	-	TRBV19	TRBJ2-3	TGTGCCAGTAGCGATCTTGGGAGGGATACGCAGTATTTT	CASSDLGRDTQYF
-	few	TRBV15	TRBJ2-5	TGTGCCACCAGCAGCGGCAGGCAAGAGACCCAGTACTTC	CATSSGRQETQYF
TRBD1	-	TRBV27	TRBJ2-2	TGTGCCAGCAGTTTACAGGGGGCTGCTTGGGGCACCGGGGAGCTGTTTTTT	CASSLQGAAWGTGELFF
-	-	TRBV9	TRBJ1-1	TGTGCCAGCAGGGCACCCCCCAGGATGAACACTGAAGCTTTCTTT	CASRAPPRMNTEAFF
TRBD1	once	TRBV28	TRBJ1-6	TGTGCCAGCAGGGGGACAGGAGGTTCACCCCTCCACTTT	CASRGTGGSPLHF
-	-	TRBV6-5	TRBJ1-1	TGTGCCAGCAGTGAGGGAGGCGCTGAAGCTTTCTTT	CASSEGGAEAFF
TRBD1	few	TRBV27	TRBJ2-7	TGTGCCAGCAGTTCTCAGGGACAGGGGTTCTACGAGCAGTACTTC	CASSSQGQGFYEQYF
TRBD1	few	TRBV29-1	TRBJ1-2	TGCAGCGTTCAAGACAGGGGCCAGGGCTATGGCTACACCTTC	CSVQDRGQGYGYTF
TRBD1	once	TRBV25-1	TRBJ2-7	TGTGCCAGCATCGGAGAGACAGGGAAGAGGCAGTACTTC	CASIGETGKRQYF
TRBD1	-	TRBV18	TRBJ2-7	TGTGCCAGCTCAGGGGGACAGGGCCTCTACGAGCAGTACTTC	CASSGGQGLYEQYF
-	-	TRBV29-1	TRBJ1-3	TGCAGCGTTCGCTCTGGAAACACCATATATTTT	CSVRSGNTIYF
-	-	TRBV5-4	TRBJ2-1	TGTGCCAGCAGCTTAGGGGTTGGTGAGCAGTTCTTC	CASSLGVGEQFF